Only one count was recorded for the clone carrying this T cell receptor (beta chain). The antigen is undetermined. Since a much larger clone is just one base distant, this may be a read error. This specimen belongs to a study of T cells in Graves' hyperthyroidism and ophthalmopathy. Study-wide points: In blood, most of the thyroid clonotypes expanded above 0.001 were also present.

V was pared by 4 bases and J by 13 bases, with 20 bases between. Looked up from germline, CDR1 is ENHRY and CDR2 is SYGVKD. The CDR3 covers 14 residues. Amplified TCR beta CDR3 regions came from RNA transcripts. HTBI primers were employed in a first-round RT-PCR of the TCR CDR3. TCRdb ran MiXCR on the multiplex PCR reads and lists one entry per CDR3 protein. Of about 540,000 distinct CDR3 sequences in the sample, 40% to 55% are singletons; the top ten hold around 7.7%. V and J are TRBV10-3 and TRBJ1-5; D might be TRBD1 (6 bases). The sequence came from a woman between 18 and 29 years old with Graves' hyperthyroidism. The material sequenced was peripheral blood or thyroid tissue (not recorded which). CDR3 DNA sequence: TGTGCCATCAGTGCTGGGCAGGGGATCGGTACGCAGCATTTT. Protein product: CAISAGQGIGTQHF.